This TCR beta chain stems from a study of cytomegalovirus exposure and HLA in healthy donors. Looking at the study overall: An earlier analysis found 95 million to 140 million unique TCR beta sequences from approximately 190 million T cells. As released early, the data held 80 million to 90 million unique TCRs from HLA-typed donors.

PCR involved 60 Vbeta and 13 Jbeta primers. Clones were sequenced by immunoSEQ multiplex PCR, and TCRdb holds only the in-frame ones, with some missing. The data show some 120,000 clones, more than 65% seen once. Trimming shortened V by 4 bases and J by 1 base, and 3 bases separated the two germline ends. The CDR3 extends over 12 amino acids. In germline, CDR1 is MGHDK, CDR2 SYGVNS. Sequencing input: PBMCs. This chain joins TRBV25-1 and TRBJ2-3; D gene ambiguous. This receptor was identified in a young man in good health and CMV-seronegative. CDR3 sequence reads: CASSVGTDTQYF. CDR3 DNA sequence: TGTGCCAGCAGTGTCGGCACAGATACGCAGTATTTT.